The 12 T cell receptor beta chains given below trace back to one sample, sequenced in a study of Graves' ophthalmopathy and Graves' hyperthyroidism. As the template, RNA transcripts were used to amplify TCR beta CDR3 regions. The library came from an HTBI-primed first-round RT-PCR and a second-round multiplex PCR. MiXCR, applied by TCRdb to the multiplex PCR reads, yields one record per CDR3 protein. The sample has 300,000 to 450,000 distinct CDR3 sequences, about 17% seen once. Sample: peripheral blood. The receptor set was obtained from an adult woman with stable Graves' hyperthyroidism.

This clonotype was seen at least ten times. V gene TRBV20-1 combines with J gene TRBJ2-7; a weak D match, TRBD2 (8 bases). V was trimmed by 0 bases and J by 10 bases, leaving 16 bases between them. The germline V gene encodes CDR1 DFQATT and CDR2 SNEGSKA (reference sequence). The CDR3 sequence is 13 residues long. The CDR3 loop reads CSAREGLEGAQYF. In nucleotides, the CDR3 is TGCAGTGCTAGAGAGGGACTAGAGGGGGCCCAGTACTTC.

This clonotype was seen a single time. Likely a read error: the CDR3 ends without its conserved phenylalanine or tryptophan. The gene calls are TRBV5-5 and TRBJ2-2; 7 nucleotides agree with TRBD1. Germline CDR1 reads SGHKS; CDR2 reads YYEKEE (reference sequence). The ends lost 2 bases at V and 8 bases at J; junction bases unmatched: 6. CDR3 length equals 14 residues. As DNA, the CDR3 is TGTGCCAGCAGCTTCGTACAGGGGTGGGGGGAGCTGTTTTAT. It encodes CASSFVQGWGELFY.

This clonotype was counted many times. The chain couples TRBV12-3 or TRBV12-4 to TRBJ1-5, with 10 bases fitting TRBD1. Losses at the gene ends were 6 bases for V and 5 bases for J; bases not matched to a gene: 4. This CDR3 comprises 14 residues. The CDR3 here is CASSSTGGHQPQHF. The CDR3, as DNA: TGTGCCAGCAGCTCGACAGGGGGCCATCAGCCCCAGCATTTT.

The rearrangement joins TRBV12-3 or TRBV12-4 to TRBJ2-5; 10 bases are shared with TRBD2. The CDR3 covers 17 residues. The J segment lost 2 bases and the V segment lost 3 bases, leaving 9 bases of the junction unmatched. The DNA of the CDR3 is TGTGCCAGCAGTTTTGCAGCGGGGGGGACCCTTCAAGAGACCCAGTACTTC. Residues: CASSFAAGGTLQETQYF.

In its sample, this clonotype was seen many times. This chain connects TRBV6-1 to TRBJ1-5; D ambiguous. Germline CDR1 reads MNHNS; CDR2 reads SASEGT. The CDR3 contains 12 residues. Trimming pared 4 bases from V and 1 base from J, leaving 2 bases between. CDR3 region: CASSVSNQPQHF. The CDR3 DNA reads TGTGCCAGCAGTGTAAGCAATCAGCCCCAGCATTTT.

This clonotype was found many times. The rearrangement uses TRBV11-2 and TRBJ2-7; D is perhaps TRBD2 (7 bases). CDR1 and CDR2 (germline): SGHAT, FQNNGV. The V gene lost 1 base and the J gene lost 5 bases, with 12 bases spanning the gap. This CDR3 region has 14 residues. In nucleotides, the CDR3 is TGTGCCAGCAGCTTAGGAGGGGGGGCCCACGAGCAGTACTTC. Its protein is CASSLGGGAHEQYF.

This clonotype was detected many times. The chain uses TRBV24-1 and TRBJ2-7, with 7 bases identical to TRBD1. Losses at the gene ends were 5 bases for V and 7 bases for J; bases not matched to a gene: 7. Germline loops: CDR1 KGHDR, CDR2 SFDVKD. CDR3 size: 13 residues. The CDR3 loop is CATSGTGTAEQYF. The CDR3 nucleotides are TGTGCCACCAGTGGCACGGGGACAGCAGAGCAGTACTTC.

This clonotype was counted many times. V gene TRBV6-5 combines with J gene TRBJ1-5; the D gene is possibly TRBD1 (5 bases). This CDR3 is built from 14 residues. From germline, CDR1 is MNHEY and CDR2 SVGAGI. Deletions cut 4 bases from V and 4 bases from J, with 11 bases between. The CDR3 region has the DNA TGTGCCAGCAGTTGGGACGGACTTAATCAGCCCCAGCATTTT. This encodes CASSWDGLNQPQHF.

This clonotype was counted only a few times. The chain uses TRBV11-2 and TRBJ2-7; 7 nucleotides match TRBD1. Trimming removed 3 bases from V and 4 bases from J; junction bases left unmatched: 15. CDR1 is SGHAT and CDR2 is FQNNGV in the germline V gene. The CDR3 loop spans 17 amino acids. CDR3 protein: CASSFFLLGTAAYEQYF. The CDR3 DNA sequence: TGTGCCAGCAGCTTTTTCCTCCTCGGGACAGCAGCTTACGAGCAGTACTTC.

A few counts support this clonotype. The chain employs TRBV7-9 and TRBJ2-7; D is unclear. CDR3 length equals 14 residues. Per the germline V gene, CDR1 is SEHNR and CDR2 is FQNEAQ (reference sequence). V gave up 6 bases and J gave up 8 bases, with 20 bases separating them. The CDR3 nucleotides are TGTGCCAGCAGTCGTCCACCCGTCGAAGGGAAGCAGTACTTC. Its protein product is CASSRPPVEGKQYF.

As regards this clonotype: A much larger clone lies one base from this, so it may be a read error. This chain connects TRBV7-2 to TRBJ1-2; D might be TRBD1 (5 bases). Looked up from germline, CDR1 is SGHTA and CDR2 is FQGNSA. This CDR3 is 14 amino acids long. CDR3 nucleotides: TGTGTCAGCAGCCCCCGGGGGGGGAGGGATGGCTACACCTTC. It is translated as CVSSPRGGRDGYTF.

This clonotype was observed at least ten times. The rearrangement links TRBV7-9 to TRBJ2-7; D not certain. Germline V gene data show CDR1 as SEHNR and CDR2 as FQNEAQ (reference sequence). Between the trimmed V and J ends, which lost 4 bases and 3 bases, there was a span of 10 bases. There are 13 residues in the CDR3. CDR3 bases: TGTGCCAGCAGCTACCAACTCCTCTACGAGCAGTACTTC. Residues: CASSYQLLYEQYF.